This T cell receptor beta chain is drawn from a study of vaccination effects on CD4 cells after COVID-19. Study background: IL-2 at 9 to 10 IU/ml and peptides at around 10 ug/ml were added to cultured PBMC, approximately 2.2 million per well.

Scientists isolated CD4+ T cells after a roughly 10-day culture period ended. This individual tested PCR-positive for SARS-CoV-2 infection between March and December 2020. Participants each got two BNT162b2 or mRNA-1273 vaccine doses. On day 3 and again on day 7, half the medium was replaced with IL-2 medium. Regarding this clone: The antigen remains unidentified.

The CDR3 sequence is 13 residues long. Trimming cost V 6 bases and J 2 bases; bases outside gene matches: 1. Generated by immunoSEQ multiplex PCR, the TCRdb table keeps only in-frame clones and is missing some. The sample yields around 44,000 clones, over 60% seen once. Notes on the study in general: Marked clonal contraction was seen late after vaccination (in both infection- and vaccine-induced clones).

V gene TRBV12-3 or TRBV12-4 combines with J gene TRBJ2-1, with 7 bases lining up with TRBD2. This specimen consisted of CD4+ T cells from PBMCs cultured without peptide, obtained after COVID-19 vaccination. This TCR was recovered from a human donor who had a prior SARS-CoV-2 infection. This CDR3 reads CASRRGAYNEQFF. The CDR3 bases are TGTGCCAGCAGACGGGGGGCCTACAATGAGCAGTTCTTC.